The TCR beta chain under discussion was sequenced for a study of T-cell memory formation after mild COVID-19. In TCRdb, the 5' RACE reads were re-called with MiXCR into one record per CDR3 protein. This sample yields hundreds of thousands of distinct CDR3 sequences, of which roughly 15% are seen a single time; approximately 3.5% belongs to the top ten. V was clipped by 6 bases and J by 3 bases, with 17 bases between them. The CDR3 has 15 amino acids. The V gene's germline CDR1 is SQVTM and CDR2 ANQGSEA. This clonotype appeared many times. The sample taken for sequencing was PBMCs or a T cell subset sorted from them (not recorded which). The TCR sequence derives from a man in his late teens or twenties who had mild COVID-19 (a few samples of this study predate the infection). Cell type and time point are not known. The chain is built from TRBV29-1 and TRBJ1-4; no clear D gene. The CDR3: CSVSEGGVSNEKLFF. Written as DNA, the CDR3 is TGCAGCGTCTCTGAGGGTGGGGTATCTAATGAAAAACTGTTTTTT. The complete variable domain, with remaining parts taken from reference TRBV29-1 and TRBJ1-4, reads SAVISQKPSRDICQRGTSLTIQCQVDSQVTMMFWYRQQPGQSLTLIATANQGSEATYESGFVIDKFPISRPNLTFSTLTVSNMSPEDSSIYLCSVSEGGVSNEKLFFGSGTQLSVL.